This TCR beta chain was recovered during a study of blood T cell repertoires in COVID-19. Turning to the study itself: Samples of COVID-19 (acute and convalescent) were obtained from the United States, Italy and Spain. The analysed material was cDNA or gDNA that came from T cells, B-cell-depleted T cells, or PBMCs.

Methods used by the authors: Counts of nucleated cells, estimated from reference gene primer amplification, were obtained. The method was immunoSEQ multiplex PCR; TCRdb's version includes in-frame clones alone and lacks a portion of them. From that table come the V and J calls and clone size; the DNA was used to work out D and trimming. The repertoire includes tens of thousands of clones, 65% to 85% of them detected once, and around 50% sits in the top ten. This TCR was recovered from a man between 70 and 80 years old with acute or convalescent COVID-19. The sample comprised peripheral blood.

The CDR3 nucleotides are TGTGCCAGCAGCTTAACAGGGTTACGCACTGAAGCTTTCTTT. Protein product: CASSLTGLRTEAFF. The chain uses TRBV5-4 and TRBJ1-1; the D gene is possibly TRBD1 (6 bases). The CDR3 runs to 14 residues. Trimming left V 2 bases short and J 4 bases short, with 12 bases between. Germline V CDR1 and CDR2: SGHNT, YYREEE (reference sequence).